The source of this T cell receptor (beta chain) is a study of blood T cell repertoires in COVID-19. The wider study: From the United States, Italy and Spain came samples of acute and convalescent COVID-19. PBMCs, B-cell-depleted T cells, or T cells provided the cDNA or gDNA that made up the material.

As processed by the authors: Using reference gene primer amplification, nucleated cell counts were estimated. The repertoire was sequenced with immunoSEQ multiplex PCR; TCRdb's copy has only in-frame clones and lacks some. V and J calls and clone size are copied from that table; D and trimming were computed from the DNA. The profile covers more than 60,000 clones, with 84% appearing a single time and 3.5% taken by the ten largest. This clone is medium-sized by share. A junction boundary mismatches the germline segment, possibly from a read error. CDR3 size: 14 residues. The germline V gene has CDR1 MNHEY and CDR2 SVGEGT.

This clonotype was obtained from a man aged 50 to 59 with acute or convalescent COVID-19. V and J are TRBV6-2 or TRBV6-3 and TRBJ1-1, with D unresolved. The sequencing input was peripheral blood. This CDR3 is CASRYSGGNTEAFF. Here the CDR3 DNA reads TGTGCCAGCAGATACTCCGGCGGGAACACTGAAGCTTTCTTT.